Presented here are 9 T cell receptor beta chains from one specimen sequenced in a study of neurological immune-mediated disorders (dated by TCRdb to the late 2010s). Library creation used 5' RACE. These reads were obtained on an Illumina HiSeq 2500. Using fastp at Q25 and MiXCR, TCRdb reprocessed the public reads and kept productive beta chains. Every distinct CDR3 protein forms one entry, paired with its most common genes and DNA. The table for this sample lists some 16,000 distinct CDR3 sequences; under 15% of them were counted only once. The ten largest clones add up to approximately 14% of the sample. The source material was PBMCs. The receptor set was obtained from a man in his sixties with HTLV-1-associated myelopathy (HAM/TSP).

The sample holds many counts of this clonotype. The CDR3 nucleotides read TGCAGTGCTACTCCAGGGGGCATAACAGATACGCAGTATTTT. This translates into CSATPGGITDTQYF. The chain couples TRBV20-1 to TRBJ2-3, with 8 bases fitting TRBD1. V gave up 4 bases and J gave up 3 bases; unmatched junction bases: 6. The CDR3 has 14 residues. Germline-derived CDR1 and CDR2 are DFQATT and SNEGSKA (reference sequence).

The chain combines TRBV20-1 with TRBJ2-1; TRBD2 matches 13 bases. Unmatched junction bases numbered 7, after V lost 5 bases and J lost 9 bases. The CDR3 loop spans 14 amino acids. In germline, CDR1 is DFQATT, CDR2 SNEGSKA (reference sequence). The CDR3 DNA reads as TGCAGTGCTGGCGGGACTAGCGGGGCGAGTGAGCAGTTCTTC. This encodes CSAGGTSGASEQFF.

V is TRBV5-1 and J is TRBJ2-1, with 14 bases lining up with TRBD2. CDR3 length equals 16 residues. Germline V gene data show CDR1 as SGHRS and CDR2 as YFSETQ. After removal of 4 bases from V and 12 bases from J, the junction contained 12 bases not matched to a gene. CDR3: CASSPGLAGGQRVQFF. The CDR3 coding sequence is TGCGCCAGCAGCCCCGGACTAGCGGGAGGCCAGAGAGTGCAGTTCTTC.

This clonotype showed up many times. The rearrangement links TRBV20-1 to TRBJ1-5; 9 bases are shared with TRBD1. Germline V CDR1 and CDR2: DFQATT, SNEGSKA (reference sequence). V lost 3 bases, J lost 5 bases, and 11 bases stayed unmatched. The CDR3 length is 16 residues. CDR3 coding DNA: TGCAGTGCTAGGAGGAGAACGGGACAGGGTGATCAGCCCCAGCATTTT. It yields the protein CSARRRTGQGDQPQHF.

Details on this clonotype: With a much larger clone just one base away, this may be a read error. J is TRBJ1-5 and V is TRBV19, with D unresolved. V was cut by 6 bases and J by 4 bases, with 13 bases left in between. The germline CDR1 and CDR2 sequences are LNHDA and SQIVND (reference sequence). CDR3 size: 14 residues. For the CDR3, the DNA is TGTGCCAGTAGCAACAGTGTAATGAATCAGCCCCAGCATTTT. Its protein product is CASSNSVMNQPQHF.

The gene calls are TRBV5-1 and TRBJ2-3; D unclear. Deletions cut 4 bases from V and 1 base from J, with 13 bases between. The CDR3 length is 15 residues. Germline CDR1 SGHRS, CDR2 YFSETQ. The chain's CDR3 is CASSKTISGTDTQYF. The CDR3 DNA follows: TGCGCCAGCAGCAAGACAATTTCGGGCACAGATACGCAGTATTTT.

This clonotype was detected ten times or more. The chain has TRBV7-2 and TRBJ2-7; TRBD2 agrees at 9 bases. With V trimmed by 5 bases and J by 2 bases, 4 bases remained unmatched. CDR3 size: 14 residues. Germline-derived CDR1 and CDR2 are SGHTA and FQGNSA. This CDR3 reads CASSPQRGAYEQYF. CDR3 sequence (DNA): TGTGCCAGCAGCCCTCAGCGGGGGGCCTACGAGCAGTACTTC. The full variable domain, rest sourced from reference TRBV7-2 and TRBJ2-7, is GAGVSQSPSNKVTEKGKDVELRCDPISGHTALYWYRQSLGQGLEFLIYFQGNSAPDKSGLPSDRFSAERTGGSVSTLTIQRTQQEDSAVYLCASSPQRGAYEQYFGPGTRLTVT.

This clonotype has more than one count but fewer than ten. The chain joins TRBV5-1 to TRBJ1-1; a weak D match, TRBD1 (5 bases). The CDR3 is 13 residues long. CDR1 SGHRS and CDR2 YFSETQ come from the germline V gene. V lost 0 bases and J lost 6, with 9 bases in between. The CDR3 bases are TGCGCCAGCAGCTTGGGACAGATACCTGAAGCTTTCTTT. It specifies CASSLGQIPEAFF.

This clonotype occurred many times. This sequence joins TRBV18 and TRBJ2-7; perhaps TRBD1 as D (6 bases). CDR1 and CDR2 (germline): KGHSH, LQKENI. This CDR3 is built from 13 residues. With 5 bases removed from V and 3 bases from J, the gap between germline ends came to 11 bases. In nucleotides, the CDR3 is TGTGCCAGCTCATCCTCACAGGGCTACGAGCAGTACTTC. Encoded protein: CASSSSQGYEQYF.